This T cell receptor beta chain comes out of a study of OX40 agonist ivuxolimab in advanced cancers. Study-level information: Patients undergoing dose escalation presented with hepatocellular carcinoma, melanoma, renal cell or head and neck cancer.

Some clones are missing from TCRdb's copy, which holds only in-frame ones; the method was immunoSEQ multiplex PCR. The sample carries around 76,000 clones, around 94% recorded once. This CDR3 has 11 amino acids. Germline V lookup: CDR1 SNHLY, CDR2 FYNNEI. V was trimmed by 8 bases and J by 7 bases, leaving 12 bases between them. The chain combines TRBV2 with TRBJ2-7; D not resolved. Sequencing was performed on CD4+ or CD8+ T cells sorted from blood, taken in a trial of the OX40 agonist ivuxolimab. The source of this sequence is an adult with an advanced solid tumor such as melanoma, head and neck, liver or kidney cancer. CDR3 DNA sequence: TGTGCCAGCTCCATTTTACGGGAGCAGTACTTC. Translation gives CASSILREQYF.